Following are 5 T cell receptor beta chains from one sample sequenced in a study of T cell responses to AZD1222 COVID-19 vaccine. Profiling relied on immunoSEQ multiplex PCR, and the TCRdb table lists in-frame clones only, not all of them. The data show approximately 67,000 clones, with roughly nine tenths seen just once and about 28% held by the top ten. The source material was peripheral blood, sampled 28 days after the second AZD1222 dose. Receptors originate from an adult who received the AZD1222 COVID-19 vaccine.

The chain employs TRBV7-3 and TRBJ2-2; 9 bases are shared with TRBD1. V was clipped by 4 bases and J by 4 bases; unmatched bases: 4. The V gene's germline CDR1 is SGHTA and CDR2 FQGTGA. The CDR3 is 15 amino acids. CDR3 loop: CASSSGTGRTGELFF. CDR3 nucleotides: TGTGCCAGCAGCTCAGGGACAGGGCGCACCGGGGAGCTGTTTTTT.

This chain joins TRBV18 and TRBJ1-1, with unresolved D. Trimming took off 3 bases at V and 2 bases at J, with 7 bases between the two ends. CDR3 length equals 13 residues. Germline V gene sequence: CDR1 KGHSH, CDR2 LQKENI. DNA for the CDR3: TGTGCCAGCTCACCTCTTGGAAACACTGAAGCTTTCTTT. Translated: CASSPLGNTEAFF.

The rearrangement joins TRBV6-5 to TRBJ2-3, with D perhaps matching TRBD1 or TRBD2 (5 bases each). The CDR3 runs 12 residues. Germline values: CDR1 MNHEY, CDR2 SVGAGI. V shed 7 bases and J shed 4 bases, with 9 bases lying between them. CDR3 protein: CASTGAADTQYF. DNA of the CDR3: TGTGCCAGCACCGGGGCGGCAGATACGCAGTATTTT.

CDR3 amino acids: CASSFTGGRREQYF. In nucleotides, the CDR3 is TGTGCCAGCAGTTTTACAGGGGGCCGTCGGGAGCAGTACTTC. The gene calls are TRBV27 and TRBJ2-7; 9 bases are shared with TRBD1. The CDR3 totals 14 residues. V shed 3 bases and J 7 bases; nucleotides not matched to a gene: 7. From germline, CDR1 is MNHEY and CDR2 SMNVEV (reference sequence).

This chain links TRBV7-6 with TRBJ1-6; TRBD1 is a possible D gene (5 bases). The CDR3 is 15 amino acids. CDR1 is SGHVS and CDR2 is FNYEAQ in the germline V gene. Trimming shortened V by 1 base and J by 9 bases, and 13 bases separated the two germline ends. The CDR3 sequence is CASSLGAGQASPLHF. The CDR3 DNA reads as TGTGCCAGCAGCTTAGGGGCAGGGCAGGCTTCACCCCTCCACTTT.